This T cell receptor (beta chain) emerged from a study of OX40 agonist ivuxolimab in advanced cancers. Libraries were prepared by immunoSEQ multiplex PCR; TCRdb keeps only in-frame clonotypes and omits some of them. The table shows approximately 74,000 clones, with around 90% occurring only once. With V trimmed by 5 bases and J by 5 bases, 8 bases remained unmatched. Germline CDR1 and CDR2: SNHLY and FYNNEI. This CDR3 region has 15 residues. The material sequenced was CD4+ or CD8+ T cells sorted from blood, taken in a trial of the OX40 agonist ivuxolimab. The source is an adult with an advanced solid tumor such as melanoma, head and neck, liver or kidney cancer. The chain recombines TRBV2 with TRBJ1-2; the match to TRBD1 covers 10 bases. The CDR3 nucleotides read TGTGCCAGCAGTTTATCCGGGACAGGGGTTTATGGCTACACCTTC. Protein: CASSLSGTGVYGYTF.